These 31 T cell receptor beta chains came from one sample sequenced in a study of control samples from healthy donors and cancer patients. Measured with immunoSEQ multiplex PCR; TCRdb has only the in-frame clones, and not every one. The repertoire holds about 130,000 clones, approximately 94% seen once, with 3.6% in the top ten. The sequencing input was blood. The receptors were sampled from a man aged 30 to 39 in good health.

The V gene is TRBV7-2, the J gene TRBJ1-1; TRBD1 matches 7 bases. Trimming cost V 6 bases and J 0 bases; bases outside gene matches: 1. Per the germline V gene, CDR1 is SGHTA and CDR2 is FQGNSA. This CDR3 has 13 residues. This chain's CDR3 is CASRTGMNTEAFF. The CDR3 region has the DNA TGTGCCAGCAGGACAGGGATGAACACTGAAGCTTTCTTT.

The rearrangement links TRBV7-9 to TRBJ1-4, with a possible D match to TRBD1 (6 bases). Looked up from germline, CDR1 is SEHNR and CDR2 is FQNEAQ (reference sequence). The CDR3 loop spans 14 amino acids. V was shortened by 0 bases and J by 7 bases, with 9 bases between the two germline ends. The CDR3 nucleotides read TGTGCCAGCAGCTTAGCCGGGGGCAGTGAAAAACTGTTTTTT. Its protein product is CASSLAGGSEKLFF.

The rearrangement uses TRBV10-3 and TRBJ2-7, with D maybe TRBD1 (6 bases). The CDR3 consists of 14 residues. V shed 0 bases and J shed 3 bases, with 9 bases lying between them. Germline CDR1 reads ENHRY; CDR2 reads SYGVKD. DNA for the CDR3: TGTGCCATCAGTGAGTCGTCAGGGGTCTACGAGCAGTACTTC. It translates to CAISESSGVYEQYF.

The CDR3 DNA reads TGTGCCAGCAGCTTAAATTACAGGGAGGGAAGAAACACCATATATTTT. Translated: CASSLNYREGRNTIYF. This chain links TRBV7-9 with TRBJ1-3; D perhaps matches TRBD1 (6 bases). V gave up 2 bases and J gave up 5 bases, with 16 bases separating them. Germline CDR1 is SEHNR and CDR2 is FQNEAQ (reference sequence). This CDR3 contains 16 residues.

V and J are TRBV7-2 and TRBJ1-5; D is uncertain. Trimming shortened V by 1 base and J by 4 bases, and 5 bases separated the two germline ends. CDR1 is SGHTA and CDR2 is FQGNSA in the germline V gene. The CDR3 runs 13 residues. CDR3 sequence: CASSLDRNQPQHF. The CDR3 DNA is TGTGCCAGCAGCTTAGACAGAAATCAGCCCCAGCATTTT.

This chain connects TRBV30 to TRBJ2-5; D remains ambiguous. This CDR3 region has 11 residues. In germline, CDR1 is GTSNPN, CDR2 SVGIG (reference sequence). Between the trimmed V and J ends, which lost 4 bases and 2 bases, there was a span of 5 bases. CDR3 sequence (DNA): TGTGCCTGGAAAGGACAAGAGACCCAGTACTTC. Amino acid sequence: CAWKGQETQYF.

The chain employs TRBV11-2 and TRBJ1-1, with a possible D match to TRBD1 (6 bases). In germline, CDR1 is SGHAT, CDR2 FQNNGV. This CDR3 is built from 17 residues. Trimming pared 3 bases from V and 1 base from J, leaving 18 bases between. The CDR3 nucleotides read TGTGCCAGCAGCTTGGGGCTGGCGGGGACAAGGAACACTGAAGCTTTCTTT. This gives the protein CASSLGLAGTRNTEAFF.

The chain combines TRBV6-5 with TRBJ2-1, with 10 bases lining up with TRBD2. Germline V gene sequence: CDR1 MNHEY, CDR2 SVGAGI. CDR3 length: 14 residues. The junction had 7 bases not matched to a gene; V was cut back by 6 bases and J by 8 bases. Written as DNA, the CDR3 is TGTGCCAGCAGAACACTAGCGGGGCTAGATGAGCAGTTCTTC. It is translated as CASRTLAGLDEQFF.

The CDR3 DNA is TGTGCCAGCAGCTACGCAGGGGGTGCACCCTACGAGCAGTACTTC. It codes for CASSYAGGAPYEQYF. J is TRBJ2-7 and V is TRBV27, with TRBD1 matching 7 bases. The CDR3 runs 15 residues. CDR1 and CDR2 (germline): MNHEY, SMNVEV (reference sequence). The V and J ends lost 6 bases and 2 bases, in that order; junction bases with no gene match: 10.

This clone appeared a single time. The rearrangement uses TRBV28 and TRBJ1-2; TRBD1 matches at 10 bases. Germline CDR1 is MDHEN and CDR2 is SYDVKM. J was trimmed by 4 bases and V by 6 bases; bases with no gene match: 11. The CDR3 has 16 residues. The CDR3 DNA sequence: TGTGCCAGCAGCCTCTTAGGGACAGGGGCAAGCTATGGCTACACCTTC. Its protein product is CASSLLGTGASYGYTF.

The chain is built from TRBV6-6 and TRBJ1-2; no reliable D call. V was shortened by 5 bases and J by 3 bases, with 13 bases between the two germline ends. Germline V gives CDR1 MNHNY, CDR2 SVGAGI (reference sequence). The CDR3 consists of 14 residues. CDR3 sequence (DNA): TGTGCCAGCAGTACTAGTAACCATTACTATGGCTACACCTTC. Amino acid sequence: CASSTSNHYYGYTF.

The V call is TRBV19, the J call TRBJ1-4; D is perhaps TRBD1 (6 bases). With 7 bases removed from V and 5 bases from J, the gap between germline ends came to 14 bases. Germline values: CDR1 LNHDA, CDR2 SQIVND (reference sequence). The CDR3 spans 14 residues. CDR3 sequence: CASMGWTENEKLFF. The CDR3 coding sequence is TGTGCCAGTATGGGGTGGACAGAGAATGAAAAACTGTTTTTT.

The chain has TRBV28 and TRBJ2-7, with D possibly matching TRBD1 (6 bases). Germline-derived CDR1 and CDR2 are MDHEN and SYDVKM. The CDR3 is made up of 14 amino acids. V lost 6 bases and J 2 bases, leaving 14 bases between the germline ends. The chain's CDR3 is CASRRPGETYEQYF. CDR3 bases: TGTGCCAGCAGGAGACCAGGGGAAACCTACGAGCAGTACTTC.

The rearrangement uses TRBV5-1 and TRBJ1-2; D is uncertain. The CDR3 covers 13 residues. Trimming took off 4 bases at V and 2 bases at J, with 9 bases between the two ends. The germline CDR1 and CDR2 sequences are SGHRS and YFSETQ. Here the CDR3 DNA reads TGCGCCAGCAGCATGTCCCCGAACTATGGCTACACCTTC. It specifies CASSMSPNYGYTF. Full variable domain (outside the CDR3, taken from reference TRBV5-1 and TRBJ1-2): KAGVTQTPRYLIKTRGQQVTLSCSPISGHRSVSWYQQTPGQGLQFLFEYFSETQRNKGNFPGRFSGRQFSNSRSEMNVSTLELGDSALYLCASSMSPNYGYTFGSGTRLTVV.

The chain recombines TRBV5-6 with TRBJ2-7, with D perhaps assigned TRBD1 or TRBD2 (6 bases each). V shed 6 bases and J shed 6 bases, with 16 bases lying between them. The germline V gene has CDR1 SGHDT and CDR2 YYEEEE. The CDR3 contains 13 residues. The CDR3 protein is CASTMRGAVEQYF. CDR3 nucleotide sequence: TGTGCCAGCACCATGAGGGGGGCGGTCGAGCAGTACTTC.

The chain couples TRBV4-1 to TRBJ2-1; D unresolved. Germline V gene sequence: CDR1 MGHRA, CDR2 YSYEKL. The V and J ends lost 4 bases and 5 bases respectively, with 3 bases between them. CDR3 length: 11 residues. This CDR3 is CASSRHNEQFF. CDR3 in DNA: TGCGCCAGCAGCCGCCACAATGAGCAGTTCTTC.

This chain uses TRBV4-1 with TRBJ2-5; 9 bases line up with TRBD2. Germline CDR1 MGHRA, CDR2 YSYEKL. CDR3 length equals 14 residues. With V trimmed by 0 bases and J by 9 bases, 5 bases remained unmatched. The CDR3 DNA is TGCGCCAGCAGCCAAGAGGCTAGCGGGGCCCCCCAGTACTTC. This encodes CASSQEASGAPQYF.

The rearrangement links TRBV7-6 to TRBJ1-5; 7 bases line up with TRBD1. Germline trimming cut 1 base from V and 4 bases from J; bases unmatched to any gene: 4. CDR3 size: 15 residues. Germline V gene lookup returns CDR1 SGHVS and CDR2 FNYEAQ. Here the CDR3 reads CASSLEGAGNQPQHF. CDR3 sequence (DNA): TGTGCCAGCAGCTTAGAGGGGGCAGGAAATCAGCCCCAGCATTTT.

In its sample, this clone was seen once. The chain combines TRBV19 with TRBJ1-2; possibly TRBD1 for D (6 bases). V lost 3 bases and J 3 bases, leaving 20 bases between the germline ends. The CDR3 loop spans 17 amino acids. Germline loops: CDR1 LNHDA, CDR2 SQIVND (reference sequence). CDR3 protein: CASSIGRGRTNYYGYTF. The CDR3 DNA follows: TGTGCCAGTAGTATTGGCCGGGGGCGAACGAACTACTATGGCTACACCTTC. Complete variable domain (other parts from reference TRBV19 and TRBJ1-2): DGGITQSPKYLFRKEGQNVTLSCEQNLNHDAMYWYRQDPGQGLRLIYYSQIVNDFQKGDIAEGYSVSREKKESFPLTVTSAQKNPTAFYLCASSIGRGRTNYYGYTFGSGTRLTVV.

CDR3 sequence reads: CASSGRADGYTF. In DNA form, the CDR3 reads TGTGCCAGCAGCGGCAGGGCCGATGGCTACACCTTC. The chain is built from TRBV7-9 and TRBJ1-2; D may be TRBD1 (5 bases). Trimming left V 5 bases short and J 6 bases short, with 10 bases between. CDR3 size: 12 residues. Germline lookup yields CDR1 SEHNR and CDR2 FQNEAQ (reference sequence). The entire variable domain, with the rest obtained from reference TRBV7-9 and TRBJ1-2, is as follows: DTGVSQNPRHKITKRGQNVTFRCDPISEHNRLYWYRQTLGQGPEFLTYFQNEAQLEKSRLLSDRFSAERPKGSFSTLEIQRTEQGDSAMYLCASSGRADGYTFGSGTRLTVV.

This clone was picked up one time. The V and J genes are TRBV2 and TRBJ1-6; TRBD1 might be the D (6 bases). There are 14 residues in the CDR3. V was cut by 6 bases and J by 9 bases, with 15 bases left in between. CDR1 and CDR2 (germline): SNHLY, FYNNEI. In DNA, the CDR3 is TGTGCCAGCAGGGGGGGACACTACTTTTCACCCCTCCACTTT. Translation: CASRGGHYFSPLHF.

The V call is TRBV28, the J call TRBJ2-7; TRBD1 aligns across 8 bases. The CDR3 covers 14 residues. Germline V gene sequence: CDR1 MDHEN, CDR2 SYDVKM. The ends lost 7 bases at V and 1 base at J; junction bases unmatched: 6. The CDR3 loop reads CASTLGTGSYEQYF. The CDR3 DNA reads TGTGCCAGCACCTTAGGGACAGGTTCCTACGAGCAGTACTTC. The variable domain in full, with the rest retrieved from reference TRBV28 and TRBJ2-7, is DVKVTQSSRYLVKRTGEKVFLECVQDMDHENMFWYRQDPGLGLRLIYFSYDVKMKEKGDIPEGYSVSREKKERFSLILESASTNQTSMYLCASTLGTGSYEQYFGPGTRLTVT.

The chain employs TRBV14 and TRBJ1-2, with a possible D match to TRBD1 (6 bases). CDR3 length: 15 residues. The germline gives CDR1 SGHDN, CDR2 FVKESK. Trimming removed 0 bases at V and 4 bases at J, with 12 bases between. CDR3: CASSQDSGVTYGYTF. The CDR3 bases are TGTGCCAGCAGCCAAGACTCAGGGGTTACCTATGGCTACACCTTC.

The chain links TRBV5-4 to TRBJ1-2, with D perhaps matching TRBD1 (5 bases). V was shortened by 3 bases and J by 1 base, with 10 bases between the two germline ends. Germline CDR1 is SGHNT and CDR2 is YYREEE (reference sequence). The length of the CDR3 is 14 residues. The CDR3 here is CASSSPQGNYGYTF. For the CDR3, the DNA is TGTGCCAGCAGCTCCCCCCAGGGTAACTATGGCTACACCTTC.

This chain links TRBV6-1 with TRBJ1-5; D may be TRBD1 (5 bases). V dropped 4 bases and J dropped 2 bases, with 18 bases sitting between them. Germline V CDR1 and CDR2: MNHNS, SASEGT. CDR3 length: 17 residues. The DNA of the CDR3 is TGTGCCAGCAGTGGTGGGACTCTCGGAGTGGGCAATCAGCCCCAGCATTTT. Translation: CASSGGTLGVGNQPQHF.

V and J are TRBV28 and TRBJ2-1; D is unclear. Germline CDR1 reads MDHEN; CDR2 reads SYDVKM. The V end was cut by 4 bases, the J end by 5 bases, with 9 bases between. The CDR3 runs 13 residues. In DNA form, the CDR3 reads TGTGCCAGCAGTTCCCATGTCGACAATGAGCAGTTCTTC. It specifies CASSSHVDNEQFF.

This chain uses TRBV6-1 with TRBJ1-2, with 10 bases that match TRBD1. The germline CDR1 and CDR2 sequences are MNHNS and SASEGT. The V and J ends lost 1 base and 2 bases, in that order; junction bases with no gene match: 4. CDR3 length equals 16 residues. The CDR3 region has the DNA TGTGCCAGCAGTGAAGGGTGGGGACAGGGGAACTATGGCTACACCTTC. Translating gives CASSEGWGQGNYGYTF.

The chain carries TRBV10-3 and TRBJ2-5, with no clear D. This CDR3 comprises 13 residues. The ends were cut back, 7 bases at V and 1 base at J, with 10 bases in the middle. Germline V gene sequence: CDR1 ENHRY, CDR2 SYGVKD. CDR3 residues: CAIKPATQETQYF. CDR3 nucleotides: TGTGCCATCAAACCGGCTACCCAAGAGACCCAGTACTTC.

DNA for the CDR3: TGTGCCAGTAGTACTGGACAGGGGCTGATTTACGAGCAGTACTTC. The encoded protein is CASSTGQGLIYEQYF. The chain links TRBV19 to TRBJ2-7; 9 nucleotides match TRBD1. V shed 4 bases and J 4 bases; nucleotides not matched to a gene: 8. Per germline, CDR1 LNHDA and CDR2 SQIVND (reference sequence). The CDR3 consists of 15 residues.

The chain has TRBV7-8 and TRBJ2-7; 8 bases are shared with TRBD2. With V trimmed by 3 bases and J by 2 bases, 3 bases remained unmatched. The germline V gene encodes CDR1 SGHVS and CDR2 FQNEAQ. The CDR3 contains 14 residues. CDR3: CASSFLAGPYEQYF. In DNA form, the CDR3 reads TGTGCCAGCAGCTTCTTAGCGGGACCCTACGAGCAGTACTTC.

This rearrangement joins TRBV7-2 to TRBJ2-3, with TRBD2 identical over 8 bases. With V trimmed by 0 bases and J by 5 bases, 4 bases remained unmatched. Germline-derived CDR1 and CDR2 are SGHTA and FQGNSA. This CDR3 has 15 residues. The CDR3 bases are TGTGCCAGCAGCTTAGCCAGCGGGGGAAAAGATACGCAGTATTTT. Protein: CASSLASGGKDTQYF. The full variable domain, rest sourced from reference TRBV7-2 and TRBJ2-3, is GAGVSQSPSNKVTEKGKDVELRCDPISGHTALYWYRQSLGQGLEFLIYFQGNSAPDKSGLPSDRFSAERTGGSVSTLTIQRTQQEDSAVYLCASSLASGGKDTQYFGPGTRLTVL.